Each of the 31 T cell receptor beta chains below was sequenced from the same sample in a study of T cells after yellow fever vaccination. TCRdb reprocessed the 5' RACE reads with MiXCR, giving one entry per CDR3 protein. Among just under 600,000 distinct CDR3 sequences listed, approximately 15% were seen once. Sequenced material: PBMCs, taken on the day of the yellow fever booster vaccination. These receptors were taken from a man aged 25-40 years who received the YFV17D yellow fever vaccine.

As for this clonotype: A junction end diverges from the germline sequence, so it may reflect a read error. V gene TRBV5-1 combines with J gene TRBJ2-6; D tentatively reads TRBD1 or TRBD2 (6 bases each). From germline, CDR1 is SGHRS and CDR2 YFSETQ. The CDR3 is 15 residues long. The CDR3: CASSPGGSVANVLTF. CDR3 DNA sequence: TGCGCCAGCAGCCCCGGGGGCTCTGTGGCCAACGTCCTGACTTTC.

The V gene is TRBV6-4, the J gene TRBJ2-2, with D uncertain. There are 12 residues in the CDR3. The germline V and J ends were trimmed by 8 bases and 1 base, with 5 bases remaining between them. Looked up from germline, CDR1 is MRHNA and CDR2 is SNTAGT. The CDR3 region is CASGENTGELFF. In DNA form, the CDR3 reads TGTGCCAGCGGGGAGAACACCGGGGAGCTGTTTTTT.

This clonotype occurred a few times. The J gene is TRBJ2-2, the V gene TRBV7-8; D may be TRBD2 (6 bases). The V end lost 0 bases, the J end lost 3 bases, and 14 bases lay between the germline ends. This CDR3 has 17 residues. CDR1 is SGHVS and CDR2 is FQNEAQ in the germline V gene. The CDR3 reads CASSLALRRDHTGELFF. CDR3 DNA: TGTGCCAGCAGCTTAGCGTTGAGGCGGGATCACACCGGGGAGCTGTTTTTT.

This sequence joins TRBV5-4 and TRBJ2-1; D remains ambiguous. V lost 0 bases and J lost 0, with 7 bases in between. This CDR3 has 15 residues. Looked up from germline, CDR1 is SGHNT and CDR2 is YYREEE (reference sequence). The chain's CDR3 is CASSLDLDSYNEQFF. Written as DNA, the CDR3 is TGTGCCAGCAGCTTGGATCTCGACTCCTACAATGAGCAGTTCTTC.

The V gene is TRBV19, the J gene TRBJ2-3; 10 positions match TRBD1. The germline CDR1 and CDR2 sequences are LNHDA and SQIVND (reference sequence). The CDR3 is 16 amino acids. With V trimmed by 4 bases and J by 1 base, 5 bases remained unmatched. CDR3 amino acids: CASSNHGTGGTDTQYF. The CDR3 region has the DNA TGTGCCAGTAGTAACCACGGGACAGGGGGCACAGATACGCAGTATTTT.

For the CDR3, the DNA is TGTGCCACCAGCAGAGATCAGAGGAGTTCAGGCACCGGGGAGCTGTTTTTT. Protein product: CATSRDQRSSGTGELFF. The chain employs TRBV15 and TRBJ2-2; D uncertain. Trimming stripped 0 bases from V and 4 bases from J, with 15 bases between. The CDR3 totals 17 residues. The germline V gene encodes CDR1 LNHNV and CDR2 YYDKDF (reference sequence).

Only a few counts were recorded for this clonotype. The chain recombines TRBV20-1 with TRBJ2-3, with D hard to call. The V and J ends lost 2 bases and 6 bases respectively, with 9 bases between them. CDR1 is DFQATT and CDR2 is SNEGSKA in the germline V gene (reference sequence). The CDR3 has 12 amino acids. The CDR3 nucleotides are TGCAGTGCTAGATATATGGGGGATACGCAGTATTTT. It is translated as CSARYMGDTQYF.

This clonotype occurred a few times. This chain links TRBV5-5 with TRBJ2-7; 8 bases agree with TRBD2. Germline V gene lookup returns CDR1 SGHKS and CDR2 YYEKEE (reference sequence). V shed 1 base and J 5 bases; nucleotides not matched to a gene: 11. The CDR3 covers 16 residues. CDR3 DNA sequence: TGTGCCAGCAGCTTGAGGTGGTTAGCGGGAAAAAACGAGCAGTACTTC. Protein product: CASSLRWLAGKNEQYF.

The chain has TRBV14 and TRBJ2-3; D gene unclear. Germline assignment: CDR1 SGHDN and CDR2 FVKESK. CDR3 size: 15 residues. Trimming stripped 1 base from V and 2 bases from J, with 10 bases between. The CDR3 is CASSQGFGSTDTQYF. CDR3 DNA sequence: TGTGCCAGCAGCCAAGGGTTTGGATCCACAGATACGCAGTATTTT.

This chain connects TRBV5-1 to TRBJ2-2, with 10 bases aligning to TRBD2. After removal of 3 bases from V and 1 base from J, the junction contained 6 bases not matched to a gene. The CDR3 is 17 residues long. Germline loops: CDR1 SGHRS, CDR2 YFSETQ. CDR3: CASSSTSGAWNTGELFF. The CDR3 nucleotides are TGCGCCAGCAGCTCCACTAGCGGGGCATGGAACACCGGGGAGCTGTTTTTT. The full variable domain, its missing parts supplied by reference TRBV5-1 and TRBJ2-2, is KAGVTQTPRYLIKTRGQQVTLSCSPISGHRSVSWYQQTPGQGLQFLFEYFSETQRNKGNFPGRFSGRQFSNSRSEMNVSTLELGDSALYLCASSSTSGAWNTGELFFGEGSRLTVL.

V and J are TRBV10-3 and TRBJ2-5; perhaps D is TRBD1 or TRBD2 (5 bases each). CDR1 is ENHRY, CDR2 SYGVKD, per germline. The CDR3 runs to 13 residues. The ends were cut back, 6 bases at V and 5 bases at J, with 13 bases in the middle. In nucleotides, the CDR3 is TGTGCCATCAGATCCGGGACCAAGGAGACCCAGTACTTC. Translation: CAIRSGTKETQYF.

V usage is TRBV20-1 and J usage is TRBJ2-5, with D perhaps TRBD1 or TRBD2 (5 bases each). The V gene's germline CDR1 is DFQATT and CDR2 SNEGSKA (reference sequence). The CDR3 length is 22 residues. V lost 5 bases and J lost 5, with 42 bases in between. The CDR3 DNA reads TGCAGTGCTCTCCTCTCGGGGCGATTCCAAGAGAGACCAAGGGCTTCTGCGGAGACCCAGTACTTC. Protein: CSALLSGRFQERPRASAETQYF.

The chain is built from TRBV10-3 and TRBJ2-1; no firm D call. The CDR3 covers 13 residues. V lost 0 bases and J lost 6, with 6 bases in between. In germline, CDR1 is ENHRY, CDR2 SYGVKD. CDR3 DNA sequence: TGTGCCATCAGTGAGTCTGGTCTCAATGAGCAGTTCTTC. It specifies CAISESGLNEQFF.

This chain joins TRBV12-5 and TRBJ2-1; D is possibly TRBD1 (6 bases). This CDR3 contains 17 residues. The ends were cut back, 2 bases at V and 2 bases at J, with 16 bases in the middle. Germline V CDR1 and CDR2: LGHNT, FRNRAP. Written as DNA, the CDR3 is TGTGCTAGTGGTTTGCCACTGGGGGCGGAGCCCTACAATGAGCAGTTCTTC. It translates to CASGLPLGAEPYNEQFF.

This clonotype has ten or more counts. The CDR3 protein is CASSWTATNEKLFF. CDR3 DNA: TGCGCCAGCAGCTGGACAGCAACTAATGAAAAACTGTTTTTT. The chain recombines TRBV5-1 with TRBJ1-4; TRBD1 is a possible D gene (6 bases). Germline CDR1 SGHRS, CDR2 YFSETQ. The CDR3 has 14 amino acids. Trimming took off 3 bases at V and 0 bases at J, with 6 bases between the two ends.

The CDR3 here is CASSLDSGSLYEQYF. CDR3 bases: TGCGCCAGCAGCTTGGACTCCGGAAGCCTATACGAGCAGTACTTC. The chain employs TRBV5-1 and TRBJ2-7; D is ambiguous. Germline-derived CDR1 and CDR2 are SGHRS and YFSETQ. Trimming shortened V by 0 bases and J by 4 bases, and 14 bases separated the two germline ends. This CDR3 is 15 amino acids long.

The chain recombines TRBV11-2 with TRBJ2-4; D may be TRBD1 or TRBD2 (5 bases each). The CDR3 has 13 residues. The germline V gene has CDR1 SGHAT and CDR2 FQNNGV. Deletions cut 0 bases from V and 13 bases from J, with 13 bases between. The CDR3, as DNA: TGTGCCAGCAGCTTAGATCCGAGGGGACGGCAGTACTTC. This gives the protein CASSLDPRGRQYF.

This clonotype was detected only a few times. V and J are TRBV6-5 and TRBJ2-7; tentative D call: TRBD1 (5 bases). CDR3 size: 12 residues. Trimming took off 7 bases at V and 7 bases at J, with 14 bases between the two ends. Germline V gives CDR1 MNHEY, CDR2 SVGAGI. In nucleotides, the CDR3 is TGTGCCAGCATAGCCAGTAGGGGAGAGCAGTACTTC. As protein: CASIASRGEQYF.

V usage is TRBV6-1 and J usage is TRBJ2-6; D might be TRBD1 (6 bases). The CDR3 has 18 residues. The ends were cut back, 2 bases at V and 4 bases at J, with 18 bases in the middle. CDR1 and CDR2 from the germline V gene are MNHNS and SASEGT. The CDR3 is CASSETSTNRAGANVLTF. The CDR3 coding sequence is TGTGCCAGCAGTGAAACTTCGACAAACAGGGCCGGGGCCAACGTCCTGACTTTC.

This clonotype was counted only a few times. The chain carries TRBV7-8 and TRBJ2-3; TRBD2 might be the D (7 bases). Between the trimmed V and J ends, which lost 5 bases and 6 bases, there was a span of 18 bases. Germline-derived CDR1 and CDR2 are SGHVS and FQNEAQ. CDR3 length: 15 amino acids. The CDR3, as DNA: TGTGCCAGCAGCCTAGGGGGGGGCAAAGGGGATACGCAGTATTTT. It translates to CASSLGGGKGDTQYF. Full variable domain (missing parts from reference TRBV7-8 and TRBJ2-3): GAGVSQSPRYKVAKRGQDVALRCDPISGHVSLFWYQQALGQGPEFLTYFQNEAQLDKSGLPSDRFFAERPEGSVSTLKIQRTQQEDSAVYLCASSLGGGKGDTQYFGPGTRLTVL.

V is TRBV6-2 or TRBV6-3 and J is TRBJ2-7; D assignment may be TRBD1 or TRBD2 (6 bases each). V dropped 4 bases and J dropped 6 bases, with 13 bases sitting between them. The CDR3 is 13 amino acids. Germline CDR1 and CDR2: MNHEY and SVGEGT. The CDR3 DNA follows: TGTGCCAGCAGTTGGAGGGGGTCCGGCGAGCAGTACTTC. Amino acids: CASSWRGSGEQYF.

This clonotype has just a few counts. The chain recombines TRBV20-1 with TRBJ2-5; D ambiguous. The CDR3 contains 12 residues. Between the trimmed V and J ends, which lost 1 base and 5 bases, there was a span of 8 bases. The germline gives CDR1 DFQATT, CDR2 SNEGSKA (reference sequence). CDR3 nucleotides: TGCAGTGCTAGAGGAGTTGCCGAGACCCAGTACTTC. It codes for CSARGVAETQYF.

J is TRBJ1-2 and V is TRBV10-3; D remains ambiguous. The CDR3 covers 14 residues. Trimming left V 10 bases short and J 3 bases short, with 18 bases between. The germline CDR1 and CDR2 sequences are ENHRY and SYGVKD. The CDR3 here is CATTGPQRDYGYTF. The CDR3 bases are TGTGCCACCACCGGGCCCCAACGAGACTATGGCTACACCTTC.

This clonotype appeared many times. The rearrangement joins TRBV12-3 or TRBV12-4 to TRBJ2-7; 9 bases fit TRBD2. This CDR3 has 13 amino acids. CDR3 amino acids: CAKLAGTFYEQYF. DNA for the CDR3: TGTGCAAAGCTAGCGGGGACCTTCTACGAGCAGTACTTC.

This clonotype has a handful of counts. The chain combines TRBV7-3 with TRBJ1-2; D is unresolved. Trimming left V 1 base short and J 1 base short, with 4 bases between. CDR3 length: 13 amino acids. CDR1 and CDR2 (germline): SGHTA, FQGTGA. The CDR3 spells CASSLNSNYGYTF. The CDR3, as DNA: TGTGCCAGCAGCTTAAACAGTAACTATGGCTACACCTTC.

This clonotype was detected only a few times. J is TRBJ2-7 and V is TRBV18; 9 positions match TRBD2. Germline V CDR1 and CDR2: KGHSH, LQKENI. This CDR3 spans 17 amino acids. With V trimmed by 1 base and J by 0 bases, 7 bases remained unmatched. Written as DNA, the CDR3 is TGTGCCAGCTCACCACGGGAGCGGGAGGATTTCTCCTACGAGCAGTACTTC. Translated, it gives CASSPREREDFSYEQYF.

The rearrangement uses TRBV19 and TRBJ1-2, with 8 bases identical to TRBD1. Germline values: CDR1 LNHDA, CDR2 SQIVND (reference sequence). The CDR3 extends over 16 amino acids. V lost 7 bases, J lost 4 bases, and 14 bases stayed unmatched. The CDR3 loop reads CASNQVPGQEFYGYTF. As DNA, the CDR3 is TGTGCCAGTAATCAGGTGCCGGGACAGGAGTTCTATGGCTACACCTTC.

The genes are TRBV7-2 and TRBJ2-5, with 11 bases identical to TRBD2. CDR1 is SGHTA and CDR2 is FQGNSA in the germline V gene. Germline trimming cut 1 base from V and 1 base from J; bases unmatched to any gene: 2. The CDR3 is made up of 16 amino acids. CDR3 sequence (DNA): TGTGCCAGCAGCTTAGTCGGGACTAGCGGCCAAGAGACCCAGTACTTC. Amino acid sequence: CASSLVGTSGQETQYF.

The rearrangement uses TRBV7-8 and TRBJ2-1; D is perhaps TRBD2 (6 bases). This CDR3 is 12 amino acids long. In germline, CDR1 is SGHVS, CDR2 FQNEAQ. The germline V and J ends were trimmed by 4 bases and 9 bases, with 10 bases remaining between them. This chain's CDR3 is CASSYTSSEQFF. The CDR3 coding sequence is TGTGCCAGCAGCTATACTAGCAGTGAGCAGTTCTTC.

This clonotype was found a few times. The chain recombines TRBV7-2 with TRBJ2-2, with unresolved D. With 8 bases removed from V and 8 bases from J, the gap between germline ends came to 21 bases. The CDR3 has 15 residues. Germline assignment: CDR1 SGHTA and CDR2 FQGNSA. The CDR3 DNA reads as TGTGCCAGCGCTCTTTCCCTCGGATTAAGGGGGGAGCTGTTTTTT. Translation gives CASALSLGLRGELFF.

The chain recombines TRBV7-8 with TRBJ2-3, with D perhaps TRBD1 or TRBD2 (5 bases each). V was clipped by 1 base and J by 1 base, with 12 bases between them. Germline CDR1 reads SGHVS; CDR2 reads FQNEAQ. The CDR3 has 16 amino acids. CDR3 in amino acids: CASSLGWGSGTDTQYF. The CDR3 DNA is TGTGCCAGCAGCTTAGGTTGGGGGTCTGGCACAGATACGCAGTATTTT.